This T cell receptor (beta chain) emerged from a study of shared clonotypes between healthy human individuals. Partitioning of CD4+ cells yielded a CD45RA+ naive subset and a CD45RA-negative memory subset. CDR1 is LNHDA, CDR2 SQIVND, per germline (reference sequence). The CDR3 has 15 amino acids. The J segment lost 6 bases and the V segment lost 1 base, leaving 7 bases of the junction unmatched. Regarding this clone: Its antigen is not identified.

Profiled with immunoSEQ multiplex PCR; TCRdb holds only in-frame clones, not every one. The table lists 2,500,000 or so clones, around nine tenths of them singletons, with 0.11% to 0.15% in the top ten. Whole-study results and caveats: Among non-shared clonotypes, generation probabilities were lower than among those shared by all four donors.

This TCR came from a man aged 18 to 29 in good health. Sequencing was done on a sample of naive CD4+ T cells sorted from blood. Subset: CD45RA+ positively selected. The rearrangement uses TRBV19 and TRBJ2-5, with 8 bases matching TRBD1. CDR3 nucleotides: TGTGCCAGTAGTATAGTGTCAGGGGGCAGACAGACCCAGTACTTC. Its translation: CASSIVSGGRQTQYF.